Sequencing of this T cell receptor beta chain was carried out in a study of blood T cell repertoires in COVID-19. As for the study in general: Acute and convalescent COVID-19 samples came from the United States, Italy and Spain.

Only a few counts were recorded for this clone. Some clones are missing from TCRdb's copy, which holds only in-frame ones; the method was immunoSEQ multiplex PCR. The profile shows about 100,000 clones, 65% to 80% of them singletons. CDR3 size: 11 residues. Trimming left V 7 bases short and J 3 bases short, with 6 bases between. Germline V gene sequence: CDR1 LNHDA, CDR2 SQIVND (reference sequence). Specimen: peripheral blood. The rearrangement uses TRBV19 and TRBJ1-1, with D unclear. The TCR was taken from a man in his 70s with active or convalescent COVID-19. Written as DNA, the CDR3 is TGTGCCAGTAATTACTACACTGAAGCTTTCTTT. This translates into CASNYYTEAFF.